This T cell receptor beta chain originates from a study of T cell changes during pregnancy in multiple sclerosis. This table comes from immunoSEQ multiplex PCR, and its TCRdb copy is limited to in-frame clones, with some not included. This table has about 40,000 clones, around 90% appearing once. V was clipped by 2 bases and J by 5 bases, with 16 bases between them. CDR3 length: 16 residues. CDR1 and CDR2 (germline): MNHEY, SVGAGI. V gene TRBV6-5 combines with J gene TRBJ2-1; D might be TRBD2 (5 bases). This receptor was taken from a female donor with multiple sclerosis, enrolled in a pregnancy study. The sequencing used CD8+ T cells from peripheral blood mononuclear cells, collected in the third trimester of pregnancy. Here the CDR3 DNA reads TGTGCCAGCAGTTACGTATTAATGGGGAGTAACAATGAGCAGTTCTTC. It encodes CASSYVLMGSNNEQFF.